Listed below are T cell receptor beta chains from one sample, sequenced in a study of T cells in Graves' hyperthyroidism and ophthalmopathy. Each CDR3 protein is one row after TCRdb ran MiXCR on the multiplex PCR reads. The repertoire consists of approximately 320,000 distinct CDR3 sequences, with about 15% occurring once and the leading ten covering around 33%. The sequencing sample was made of blood. Every receptor here comes from a man aged 25 to 45 with Graves' hyperthyroidism. Both conserved end residues are part of each CDR3. Each record gives: CDR3 length, V gene, D gene, clone size, J gene, CDR3 protein, CDR3 DNA. The D gene is left open where the match is weak. Size values are once, few and many counts, or a class for expanded clones, and some rows have none.

length: 14; V: TRBV10-3; D: NA; size: many; J: TRBJ2-7; CDR3: CAISGTATSYEQYF; DNA: TGTGCCATCAGTGGGACAGCGACCTCCTACGAGCAGTACTTC
length: 11; V: TRBV28; D: NA; size: many; J: TRBJ1-1; CDR3: CASRVRDEAFF; DNA: TGTGCCAGCAGGGTCCGGGACGAAGCTTTCTTT
length: 15; V: TRBV9; D: TRBD2; size: few; J: TRBJ2-1; CDR3: CASSAGTSGIYEQFF; DNA: TGTGCCAGCAGCGCCGGGACTAGCGGGATCTATGAGCAGTTCTTC
length: 15; V: TRBV4-1; D: NA; size: few; J: TRBJ2-7; CDR3: CASSQGKQASYEQYF; DNA: TGCGCCAGCAGCCAAGGAAAACAGGCTTCCTACGAGCAGTACTTC
length: 14; V: TRBV5-5; D: NA; size: many; J: TRBJ2-1; CDR3: CASSLTLGSDEQFF; DNA: TGTGCCAGCAGCTTGACTTTGGGGTCGGATGAGCAGTTCTTC
length: 13; V: TRBV2; D: NA; size: NA; J: TRBJ2-7; CDR3: CASRNDLPGEQYF; DNA: TGTGCCAGCAGAAACGACCTGCCGGGCGAGCAGTACTTC
length: 13; V: TRBV28; D: NA; size: NA; J: TRBJ1-2; CDR3: CASSFPVNYGYTF; DNA: TGTGCCAGCAGTTTTCCGGTAAACTATGGCTACACCTTC
length: 13; V: TRBV19; D: NA; size: few; J: TRBJ1-2; CDR3: CASTFDRYYGYTF; DNA: TGTGCCAGTACCTTCGACAGGTACTATGGCTACACCTTC
length: 14; V: TRBV27; D: TRBD1; size: many; J: TRBJ1-6; CDR3: CASRDSLYNSPLHF; DNA: TGTGCCAGTCGGGACAGTCTTTATAATTCACCCCTCCACTTT
length: 14; V: TRBV5-1; D: NA; size: NA; J: TRBJ1-6; CDR3: CASSLTGIDSPLHF; DNA: TGCGCCAGCAGCTTGACCGGGATTGATTCACCCCTCCACTTT
length: 14; V: TRBV5-1; D: NA; size: NA; J: TRBJ2-6; CDR3: CASSSNAGANVRTF; DNA: TGCGCCAGCAGCTCAAACGCTGGGGCCAACGTCCGGACTTTC
length: 13; V: TRBV20-1; D: NA; size: NA; J: TRBJ2-1; CDR3: CSATEGQDNEQFF; DNA: TGCAGTGCCACGGAGGGGCAGGACAATGAGCAGTTCTTC
length: 15; V: TRBV7-7; D: NA; size: many; J: TRBJ2-3; CDR3: CASSQGRTGLDTQYF; DNA: TGTGCTAGCAGCCAGGGCCGGACGGGGCTGGATACGCAGTATTTT
length: 12; V: TRBV2; D: NA; size: many; J: TRBJ2-5; CDR3: CASEKSQETQYF; DNA: TGTGCCAGCGAAAAATCCCAAGAGACCCAGTACTTC
length: 15; V: TRBV19; D: TRBD2; size: NA; J: TRBJ2-7; CDR3: CASSRTSGLLGEQYF; DNA: TGTGCCAGTAGTAGGACTAGCGGACTCCTTGGTGAGCAGTACTTC
length: 15; V: TRBV28; D: NA; size: few; J: TRBJ1-2; CDR3: CASSLFSREIYGYTF; DNA: TGTGCCAGCAGTTTATTCAGCAGGGAGATCTATGGCTACACCTTC
length: 14; V: TRBV10-1; D: NA; size: many; J: TRBJ2-7; CDR3: CASSESNGPYEQYF; DNA: TGCGCCAGCAGTGAGTCGAACGGGCCCTACGAGCAGTACTTC
length: 16; V: TRBV9; D: TRBD2; size: few; J: TRBJ2-1; CDR3: CASSGRTSGTYNEQFF; DNA: TGTGCCAGCAGCGGCCGGACTAGCGGGACTTACAATGAGCAGTTCTTC
length: 13; V: TRBV11-2; D: TRBD2; size: NA; J: TRBJ2-1; CDR3: CASSYGTSNEQFF; DNA: TGTGCCAGCAGCTACGGGACTAGCAATGAGCAGTTCTTC
length: 16; V: TRBV7-6; D: NA; size: few; J: TRBJ1-2; CDR3: CASSLEQGTPNYGYTF; DNA: TGTGCCAGCAGCCTCGAACAGGGAACCCCTAACTATGGCTACACCTTC
length: 13; V: TRBV30; D: NA; size: many; J: TRBJ2-3; CDR3: CAWRNPSTDTQYF; DNA: TGTGCCTGGCGAAACCCTAGCACAGATACGCAGTATTTT
length: 16; V: TRBV28; D: TRBD1; size: few; J: TRBJ1-4; CDR3: CASRRKRDRVNEKLFF; DNA: TGTGCCAGCAGGCGTAAAAGGGACAGGGTGAATGAAAAACTGTTTTTT
length: 16; V: TRBV6-1; D: NA; size: many; J: TRBJ2-2; CDR3: CASSYGTGHPTGELFF; DNA: TGTGCCAGCAGTTATGGTACAGGGCACCCCACCGGGGAGCTGTTTTTT
length: 13; V: TRBV12-3/TRBV12-4; D: NA; size: many; J: TRBJ1-1; CDR3: CASSLQSNTEAFF; DNA: TGTGCCAGCAGTTTACAATCGAACACTGAAGCTTTCTTT
length: 14; V: TRBV12-3/TRBV12-4; D: NA; size: many; J: TRBJ1-2; CDR3: CASTANGPNYGYTF; DNA: TGTGCCAGCACGGCTAACGGTCCGAACTATGGCTACACCTTC
length: 14; V: TRBV14; D: NA; size: NA; J: TRBJ2-1; CDR3: CASSQGRNNNEQFF; DNA: TGTGCCAGCAGCCAAGGACGAAATAACAATGAGCAGTTCTTC
length: 12; V: TRBV12-3/TRBV12-4; D: NA; size: NA; J: TRBJ2-2; CDR3: CASQAGTGELFF; DNA: TGTGCCAGTCAGGCGGGCACCGGGGAGCTGTTTTTT
length: 12; V: TRBV12-3/TRBV12-4; D: NA; size: many; J: TRBJ2-5; CDR3: CASRGVGETQYF; DNA: TGTGCCAGCAGGGGAGTTGGAGAGACCCAGTACTTC
length: 20; V: TRBV19; D: NA; size: few; J: TRBJ2-7; CDR3: CASSIVNAENPRRTSYEQYF; DNA: TGTGCCAGTAGTATTGTTAACGCCGAAAACCCCAGGAGAACCTCCTACGAGCAGTACTTC
length: 14; V: TRBV6-5; D: NA; size: many; J: TRBJ1-1; CDR3: CASSYDRGNTEAFF; DNA: TGTGCCAGCAGTTACGATCGGGGAAACACTGAAGCTTTCTTT
length: 13; V: TRBV12-3/TRBV12-4; D: TRBD1; size: NA; J: TRBJ1-1; CDR3: CASKGQGWTEAFF; DNA: TGTGCCAGCAAGGGACAGGGCTGGACTGAAGCTTTCTTT
length: 14; V: TRBV27; D: NA; size: NA; J: TRBJ1-5; CDR3: CASSFTGQNQPQHF; DNA: TGTGCCAGCAGTTTTACAGGCCAAAATCAGCCCCAGCATTTT
length: 17; V: TRBV10-3; D: NA; size: few; J: TRBJ2-3; CDR3: CAISESGTVLSTDTQYF; DNA: TGTGCCATCAGTGAGTCGGGTACAGTTCTCAGCACAGATACGCAGTATTTT
length: 11; V: TRBV29-1; D: NA; size: many; J: TRBJ2-5; CDR3: CSGGAQETQYF; DNA: TGCAGCGGGGGGGCTCAAGAGACCCAGTACTTC